The 26 T cell receptor beta chains below come from one sample, sequenced in a study of shared T cell receptors in the human thymus. The assay was immunoSEQ multiplex PCR, and TCRdb's table has in-frame clones only and misses some. The sample holds just under 550,000 clones, approximately 80% seen once. These data were likewise used in another study, on human thymus T cells.

Sample: thymocytes. The receptors here all came from a boy in the first two years of life with a congenital heart defect.

The CDR3 coding sequence is TGCGCCAGCAGCTGTGGACAAAAAGAGACCCAGTACTTC. This codes for CASSCGQKETQYF. V is TRBV5-1 and J is TRBJ2-5, with D possibly being TRBD1 (5 bases). Between the trimmed V and J ends, which lost 3 bases and 3 bases, there was a span of 9 bases. This CDR3 has 13 amino acids. CDR1 is SGHRS, CDR2 YFSETQ, per germline. The variable domain in full, with the rest retrieved from reference TRBV5-1 and TRBJ2-5, is KAGVTQTPRYLIKTRGQQVTLSCSPISGHRSVSWYQQTPGQGLQFLFEYFSETQRNKGNFPGRFSGRQFSNSRSEMNVSTLELGDSALYLCASSCGQKETQYFGPGTRLLVL.

The CDR3 DNA reads as TGTGCCAGCAGTTCGGGACTAGCGGGAGTCTTCCGAGAGCAGTTCTTC. Protein: CASSSGLAGVFREQFF. The chain carries TRBV27 and TRBJ2-1, with TRBD2 matching 14 bases. This CDR3 is 16 amino acids long. The J segment lost 10 bases and the V segment lost 4 bases, leaving 9 bases of the junction unmatched. CDR1 and CDR2 (germline): MNHEY, SMNVEV (reference sequence).

J is TRBJ2-7 and V is TRBV7-9; the match to TRBD1 covers 8 bases. The CDR3 extends over 13 amino acids. CDR1 SEHNR and CDR2 FQNEAQ come from the germline V gene (reference sequence). V lost 5 bases and J lost 6; bases outside the gene matches: 6. The CDR3 region is CASSTRQGSEQYF. The CDR3 DNA follows: TGTGCCAGCAGCACCCGACAGGGGTCCGAGCAGTACTTC.

The V call is TRBV5-1, the J call TRBJ2-7; 7 positions agree with TRBD1. Germline CDR1 and CDR2: SGHRS and YFSETQ. Unmatched junction bases numbered 10, after V lost 2 bases and J lost 5 bases. The CDR3 runs 15 residues. The CDR3 loop reads CASSLSGGIIHEQYF. The CDR3 bases are TGCGCCAGCAGCTTATCAGGGGGTATAATCCACGAGCAGTACTTC. Together with reference TRBV5-1 and TRBJ2-7, the CDR3 gives the full variable domain: KAGVTQTPRYLIKTRGQQVTLSCSPISGHRSVSWYQQTPGQGLQFLFEYFSETQRNKGNFPGRFSGRQFSNSRSEMNVSTLELGDSALYLCASSLSGGIIHEQYFGPGTRLTVT.

This sequence joins TRBV11-2 and TRBJ1-1; TRBD1 matches at 7 bases. Unmatched junction bases numbered 5, after V lost 5 bases and J lost 5 bases. The CDR3 contains 13 residues. Germline lookup yields CDR1 SGHAT and CDR2 FQNNGV. The CDR3 sequence is CASSPAGGTEAFF. CDR3 in DNA: TGTGCCAGCAGCCCCGCAGGGGGGACTGAAGCTTTCTTT.

J is TRBJ2-1 and V is TRBV4-2; D not resolved. CDR1 and CDR2 from the germline V gene are LGHNA and YNFKEQ. The CDR3 consists of 11 residues. V was shortened by 6 bases and J by 6 bases, with 6 bases between the two germline ends. CDR3 loop: CASRTGNEQFF. CDR3 coding DNA: TGTGCCAGCAGAACGGGCAATGAGCAGTTCTTC.

This chain connects TRBV9 to TRBJ2-1, with D unclear. Trimming pared 3 bases from V and 0 bases from J, leaving 13 bases between. CDR3 length: 16 amino acids. Germline V gene sequence: CDR1 SGDLS, CDR2 YYNGEE. DNA of the CDR3: TGTGCCAGCAGCGCTCACTTGGCGGACTCCTACAATGAGCAGTTCTTC. It translates to CASSAHLADSYNEQFF.

This chain uses TRBV27 with TRBJ1-5, with 9 bases that match TRBD1. CDR3 size: 15 residues. CDR1 MNHEY and CDR2 SMNVEV come from the germline V gene (reference sequence). V dropped 4 bases and J dropped 7; count of bases not matched to a gene: 8. The CDR3 region is CASSSGTGLGQPQHF. The CDR3 DNA reads TGTGCCAGCAGTTCCGGGACAGGGCTTGGACAGCCCCAGCATTTT.

The genes are TRBV6-1 and TRBJ2-2; D may be TRBD1 (5 bases). This CDR3 has 13 residues. Trimming cost V 10 bases and J 1 base, with 10 bases left between them. The V gene's germline CDR1 is MNHNS and CDR2 SASEGT. For the CDR3, the DNA is TGTGCCATCCCCGGACAGAACACCGGGGAGCTGTTTTTT. Translating it yields CAIPGQNTGELFF.

CDR3 sequence (DNA): TGTGCCACCAGCAGAGCAGGGACAGCTAGCACAGATACGCAGTATTTT. Its protein product is CATSRAGTASTDTQYF. This chain links TRBV15 with TRBJ2-3; 7 bases line up with TRBD1. Germline CDR1 and CDR2: LNHNV and YYDKDF (reference sequence). J gave up 0 bases and V 1 base, and 4 bases lay outside the gene matches. This CDR3 is built from 16 residues.

The chain joins TRBV5-1 to TRBJ2-1, with 10 bases that match TRBD1. The CDR3 totals 18 residues. In germline, CDR1 is SGHRS, CDR2 YFSETQ. Trimming removed 2 bases from V and 5 bases from J; junction bases left unmatched: 13. The CDR3 coding sequence is TGCGCCAGCAGCTTATGGACAGGGGGAAGGCGCTTGCACAATGAGCAGTTCTTC. This translates into CASSLWTGGRRLHNEQFF.

The V and J genes are TRBV2 and TRBJ1-3; 8 bases line up with TRBD1. The junction had 9 bases not matched to a gene; V was cut back by 8 bases and J by 0 bases. This CDR3 region has 16 residues. CDR1 is SNHLY and CDR2 is FYNNEI in the germline V gene. DNA for the CDR3: TGTGCCAGCCTAGCCGACAGGGGAAGCTCTGGAAACACCATATATTTT. This encodes CASLADRGSSGNTIYF.

The chain employs TRBV5-4 and TRBJ2-7, with 15 bases fitting TRBD2. From germline, CDR1 is SGHNT and CDR2 YYREEE (reference sequence). The CDR3 loop spans 18 amino acids. V dropped 4 bases and J dropped 3; count of bases not matched to a gene: 11. CDR3 residues: CASSPGLAGGPQFYEQYF. CDR3 in DNA: TGTGCCAGCAGCCCCGGACTAGCGGGAGGGCCGCAATTCTACGAGCAGTACTTC.

To note about this clone: The junction departs from the called germline gene at one end, perhaps through a read error. This chain uses TRBV29-1 with TRBJ1-2, with D maybe TRBD1 (6 bases). The CDR3 loop spans 13 amino acids. The germline V gene has CDR1 SQVTM and CDR2 ANQGSEA. In DNA form, the CDR3 reads TGCAGCGTTGGGGGGCAAGGCTTCTATGGCTACGCCTTC. It is translated as CSVGGQGFYGYAF. The full variable domain, its missing parts supplied by reference TRBV29-1 and TRBJ1-2, is SAVISQKPSRDICQRGTSLTIQCQVDSQVTMMFWYRQQPGQSLTLIATANQGSEATYESGFVIDKFPISRPNLTFSTLTVSNMSPEDSSIYLCSVGGQGFYGYAFGSGTRLTVV.

The chain has TRBV18 and TRBJ1-5; 9 nucleotides match TRBD1. The CDR3 sequence is 15 residues long. V lost 6 bases to trimming and J lost 3 bases; unmatched junction nucleotides: 6. Germline CDR1 and CDR2: KGHSH and LQKENI. The CDR3 spells CASSGQGPHNQPQHF. The CDR3 DNA is TGTGCCAGCTCGGGACAGGGTCCCCACAATCAGCCCCAGCATTTT.

This clone has a handful of counts. This chain uses TRBV6-1 with TRBJ1-1; D is unclear. The CDR3 length is 13 residues. Germline V gives CDR1 MNHNS, CDR2 SASEGT. Between the trimmed V and J ends, which lost 4 bases and 2 bases, there was a span of 8 bases. CDR3 nucleotides: TGTGCCAGCAGTGTCCGGGAAAACACTGAAGCTTTCTTT. It translates to CASSVRENTEAFF.

The chain links TRBV9 to TRBJ2-1, with D unclear. V lost 0 bases, J lost 5 bases, and 9 bases lay in between. Germline CDR1 SGDLS, CDR2 YYNGEE. CDR3 length equals 14 residues. CDR3 region: CASSVEATNNEQFF. The CDR3 DNA reads as TGTGCCAGCAGCGTAGAAGCTACCAACAATGAGCAGTTCTTC. Drawing the rest from reference TRBV9 and TRBJ2-1, the complete variable domain is DSGVTQTPKHLITATGQRVTLRCSPRSGDLSVYWYQQSLDQGLQFLIQYYNGEERAKGNILERFSAQQFPDLHSELNLSSLELGDSALYFCASSVEATNNEQFFGPGTRLTVL.

The chain joins TRBV4-3 to TRBJ2-5, with 11 bases that match TRBD2. The CDR3 loop spans 20 amino acids. Losses at the gene ends were 0 bases for V and 2 bases for J; bases not matched to a gene: 14. The germline V gene encodes CDR1 LGHNA and CDR2 YSLEER. The CDR3 sequence is CASSQDVDRLAGRGQETQYF. Written as DNA, the CDR3 is TGCGCCAGCAGCCAAGACGTAGATCGACTAGCGGGAAGAGGGCAAGAGACCCAGTACTTC.

The V gene is TRBV5-4, the J gene TRBJ2-1, with TRBD2 identical over 13 bases. The CDR3 is 16 amino acids. V lost 6 bases and J lost 8; bases outside the gene matches: 11. Germline V gives CDR1 SGHNT, CDR2 YYREEE (reference sequence). Written as DNA, the CDR3 is TGTGCCAGCACCAAACCGGGACTAGCGGGGCTCGATGAGCAGTTCTTC. This codes for CASTKPGLAGLDEQFF.

The gene calls are TRBV7-2 and TRBJ2-7; 16 nucleotides align to TRBD2. CDR3 size: 17 residues. Germline V gives CDR1 SGHTA, CDR2 FQGNSA. Unmatched junction bases numbered 5, after V lost 1 base and J lost 5 bases. The CDR3 here is CASSLGGLAGGGDEQYF. DNA for the CDR3: TGTGCCAGCAGCTTAGGGGGACTAGCGGGAGGGGGAGACGAGCAGTACTTC.

The J gene is TRBJ1-1, the V gene TRBV19; D uncertain. This CDR3 is 14 amino acids long. Per germline, CDR1 LNHDA and CDR2 SQIVND (reference sequence). Between the trimmed V and J ends, which lost 3 bases and 4 bases, there was a span of 12 bases. The CDR3: CASSIRQRATEAFF. Here the CDR3 DNA reads TGTGCCAGTAGTATTAGGCAGCGGGCCACTGAAGCTTTCTTT.

This rearrangement joins TRBV19 to TRBJ2-1; the match to TRBD2 covers 7 bases. The V and J ends lost 8 bases and 3 bases, in that order; junction bases with no gene match: 7. Germline assignment: CDR1 LNHDA and CDR2 SQIVND (reference sequence). CDR3 length: 14 amino acids. The CDR3 bases are TGTGCCAGTCCGAACGGACTAGTCTACAATGAGCAGTTCTTC. Its translation is CASPNGLVYNEQFF.

V is TRBV28 and J is TRBJ2-3, with 7 bases aligning to TRBD1. CDR1 MDHEN and CDR2 SYDVKM come from the germline V gene. The CDR3 length is 15 residues. V shed 6 bases, J shed 1 base, and the junction held 7 bases outside the gene matches. DNA of the CDR3: TGTGCCAGCAGCCCTGACAGGGACCGCACAGATACGCAGTATTTT. This sequence encodes CASSPDRDRTDTQYF.

Written as DNA, the CDR3 is TGTGCCAGCAGCTCCCCACTAGTAAATGAGCAGTTCTTC. Its translation is CASSSPLVNEQFF. The V call is TRBV7-2, the J call TRBJ2-1; D is perhaps TRBD2 (5 bases). The V gene's germline CDR1 is SGHTA and CDR2 FQGNSA. Trimming left V 4 bases short and J 7 bases short, with 11 bases between. This CDR3 region has 13 residues.

This chain connects TRBV7-4 to TRBJ1-1, with TRBD1 identical over 7 bases. V lost 0 bases to trimming and J lost 4 bases; unmatched junction nucleotides: 8. The CDR3 covers 16 residues. Germline V gene lookup returns CDR1 SGHVT and CDR2 SQSDAQ. CDR3 bases: TGTGCCAGCAGCTTAGCTGGGCAGGGGGGAGGCACTGAAGCTTTCTTT. Residues: CASSLAGQGGGTEAFF.

This rearrangement joins TRBV6-1 to TRBJ2-7; 8 positions match TRBD1. Germline-derived CDR1 and CDR2 are MNHNS and SASEGT. This CDR3 contains 15 residues. V was pared by 3 bases and J by 5 bases, with 9 bases of the junction left unmatched. The CDR3 bases are TGTGCCAGCAGTGACGTGGACAGGGTACCCCACGAGCAGTACTTC. This sequence encodes CASSDVDRVPHEQYF.